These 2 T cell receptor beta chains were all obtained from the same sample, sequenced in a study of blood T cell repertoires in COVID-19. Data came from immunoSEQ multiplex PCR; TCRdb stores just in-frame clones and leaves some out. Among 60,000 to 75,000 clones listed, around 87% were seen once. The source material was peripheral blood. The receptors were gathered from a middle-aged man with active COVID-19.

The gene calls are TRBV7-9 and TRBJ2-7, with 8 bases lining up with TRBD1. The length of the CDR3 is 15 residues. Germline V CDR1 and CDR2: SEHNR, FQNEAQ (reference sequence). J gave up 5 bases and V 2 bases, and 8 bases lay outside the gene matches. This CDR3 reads CASSLLQGARNEQYF. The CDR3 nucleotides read TGTGCCAGCAGCTTATTGCAGGGGGCGCGCAACGAGCAGTACTTC. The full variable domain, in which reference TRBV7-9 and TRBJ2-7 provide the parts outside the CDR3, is DTGVSQNPRHKITKRGQNVTFRCDPISEHNRLYWYRQTLGQGPEFLTYFQNEAQLEKSRLLSDRFSAERPKGSFSTLEIQRTEQGDSAMYLCASSLLQGARNEQYFGPGTRLTVT.

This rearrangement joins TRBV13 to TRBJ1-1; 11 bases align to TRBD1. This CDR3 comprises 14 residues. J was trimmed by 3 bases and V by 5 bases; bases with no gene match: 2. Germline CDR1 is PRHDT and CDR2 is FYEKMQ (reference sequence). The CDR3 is CASSVDRGHTEAFF. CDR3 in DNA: TGTGCCAGCAGCGTGGACAGGGGGCACACTGAAGCTTTCTTT. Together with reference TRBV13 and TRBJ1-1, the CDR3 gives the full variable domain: AAGVIQSPRHLIKEKRETATLKCYPIPRHDTVYWYQQGPGQDPQFLISFYEKMQSDKGSIPDRFSAQQFSDYHSELNMSSLELGDSALYFCASSVDRGHTEAFFGQGTRLTVV.